This T cell receptor beta chain came from a study of vaccination effects on CD4 cells after COVID-19. Study details: Post-vaccine sampling occurred a median 72 days after the second dose.

Following culture for roughly 10 days, CD4+ T cells were isolated. Participants completed two doses of the BNT162b2 or mRNA-1273 vaccine. Among the vaccine recipients, none had a prior SARS-CoV-2 infection, and nucleocapsid antibodies were negative. IL-2 medium took the place of half the medium on both days 3 and 7. Profiling relied on immunoSEQ multiplex PCR, and the TCRdb table lists in-frame clones only, not all of them. This sample yields tens of thousands of clones, of which 74% are seen a single time; about 2.2% belongs to the top ten. The V end lost 4 bases, the J end lost 0 bases, and 9 bases lay between the germline ends. Per the germline V gene, CDR1 is MNHEY and CDR2 is SVGAGI. CDR3 size: 14 residues. A note on this clone: Its antigen is undetermined.

The sample in question was CD4+ T cells from PBMCs cultured without peptide, obtained after COVID-19 vaccination. The chain employs TRBV6-5 and TRBJ1-1; TRBD1 is a possible D gene (5 bases). The receptor's source is a human donor who received a COVID-19 vaccine. CDR3 amino acids: CASSSKGLNTEAFF. DNA for the CDR3: TGTGCCAGCAGTTCCAAGGGGTTGAACACTGAAGCTTTCTTT.